These T cell receptor beta chains were read from a single sample in a study of PD-1 blockade in classical Hodgkin lymphoma. Only in-frame clones appear in the TCRdb table, and some are missing; sequencing was by immunoSEQ multiplex PCR. Of fewer than 13,000 clones in the sample, 85% to 90% were seen once. Sample: CD8+ T cells from blood. The receptors originated from a human donor with classical Hodgkin lymphoma. The CDR3 runs from the conserved cysteine through the conserved F or W. D genes are given only for firm matches. Not every row has a clone size; where given, it reads once, few, many or a size class.

>TRBV7-9|TRBD1|TRBJ2-1|NA
TGTGCCAGCAGCCTGGAGGGACAGGGGTTGGACAATGAGCAGTTCTTC
CASSLEGQGLDNEQFF
>TRBV7-8|NA|TRBJ1-1|NA
TGTGCCAGCAGCTACACCGCGGGGGACCCTGAAGCTTTCTTT
CASSYTAGDPEAFF
>TRBV5-5|NA|TRBJ1-2|NA
TGTGCCAGCAGCTCCCCCCACTCATCGAACTATGGCTACACCTTC
CASSSPHSSNYGYTF
>TRBV2|NA|TRBJ1-5|NA
TGTGCCAGCTCTTGGGACCTGGACACTGGCAATCAGCCCCAGCATTTT
CASSWDLDTGNQPQHF
>TRBV9|NA|TRBJ2-3|once
TGTGCCAGCAGCCGCGGAGGGGGGCTCGCAGATACGCAGTATTTT
CASSRGGGLADTQYF
>TRBV28|TRBD1|TRBJ1-1|once
TGTGCCAGCAGTCCAGGGACAGGGCAGAACACTGAAGCTTTCTTT
CASSPGTGQNTEAFF
>TRBV25-1|NA|TRBJ2-3|NA
TGTGCCAGCAGTGACCTCGAAGGTACGCAGTATTTT
CASSDLEGTQYF
>TRBV5-6|NA|TRBJ2-7|NA
TGTGCCAGCAGCTTGGAACAGGACAACTACGAGCAGTACTTC
CASSLEQDNYEQYF
>TRBV5-5|NA|TRBJ1-1|large
TGTGCCAGCGCATGGGAGGATCCGAGAATTGAAGCTTTCTTT
CASAWEDPRIEAFF
>TRBV10-3|NA|TRBJ1-3|NA
TGTGCCATCAGGGGTTTTGGAGCCCTCTCTGGAAACACCATATATTTT
CAIRGFGALSGNTIYF
>TRBV29-1|TRBD1|TRBJ1-1|NA
TGCAGCGTTCGGCCAAGGACAGGGGGCGAGTACACTGAAGCTTTCTTT
CSVRPRTGGEYTEAFF
>TRBV5-4|NA|TRBJ1-2|NA
TGTGCCAGCAGCCCTACGAGGGCCCGGGGCTACACCTTC
CASSPTRARGYTF
>TRBV27|NA|TRBJ1-2|NA
TGTGCCAGCAGTTTATCGAGGCACGCCCACTACACCTTC
CASSLSRHAHYTF
>TRBV9|NA|TRBJ1-1|once
TGTGCCAGCAGCGTAGTAGCGGATTTGAACACTGAAGCTTTCTTT
CASSVVADLNTEAFF
>TRBV5-5|NA|TRBJ2-3|NA
TGTGCCAGCAGCTTACCCGGTTCAGATACGCAGTATTTT
CASSLPGSDTQYF
>TRBV19|TRBD1|TRBJ2-7|NA
TGTGCCAGTAGTGGACAGGGTCGGGGCGAGCAGTACTTC
CASSGQGRGEQYF
>TRBV7-8|TRBD1|TRBJ2-1|NA
TGTGCCAGCAGCTGGGACAGGGTCGCCTCTATCGATTACAATGAGCAGTTCTTC
CASSWDRVASIDYNEQFF
>TRBV9|NA|TRBJ2-1|NA
TGTGCCACCGGGTCAGGGGGGTCCTACAATGAGCAGTTCTTC
CATGSGGSYNEQFF
>TRBV7-6|TRBD1|TRBJ2-7|NA
TGTGCCAGCAGCTTAGGGGGACAGGGATACTACGAGCAGTACTTC
CASSLGGQGYYEQYF
>TRBV6-5|TRBD1|TRBJ2-7|NA
TGTGCCAGCAGTTACGGGGACAGGGTCTACGAGCAGTACTTC
CASSYGDRVYEQYF
>TRBV28|TRBD1|TRBJ1-1|NA
TGTGCCAGCAGTTTATCCAGGACAGGGGGAGCTTTCTTT
CASSLSRTGGAFF
>TRBV10-3|TRBD1|TRBJ2-3|NA
TGTGCCATCATCCCTGACAGGGATTCCACAGATACGCAGTATTTT
CAIIPDRDSTDTQYF
>TRBV25-1|TRBD1|TRBJ2-7|NA
TGTGCCACCACCCCTAGACAGGGGGCCTACGAGCAGTACTTC
CATTPRQGAYEQYF
>TRBV5-6|TRBD1|TRBJ2-7|NA
TGTGCCAGCAGCTTGGTGATGGGACAGGGCTACGAGCAGTACTTC
CASSLVMGQGYEQYF
>TRBV27|TRBD1|TRBJ1-2|NA
TGTGCCAGCAGTCCAACCGGGACAGGGGTGTTTGGCTACACCTTC
CASSPTGTGVFGYTF
>TRBV4-3|NA|TRBJ1-2|NA
TGCGCCAGCAGCCAAGGGTCGGTATCGACATATGGCTACACCTTC
CASSQGSVSTYGYTF
>TRBV4-3|TRBD2|TRBJ2-2|NA
TGCGCCAGCAGCCAAGATTGGTCGGGGGGGAACACCGGGGAGCTGTTTTTT
CASSQDWSGGNTGELFF
>TRBV6-5|NA|TRBJ2-7|NA
TGTGCCAGCAGTTACGGCAGGCGTGGAGAGCAGTACTTC
CASSYGRRGEQYF
>TRBV9|TRBD2|TRBJ2-1|NA
TGTGCCAGCAGGCCTAGACTAGCGGGGAGCCCCTACAATGAGCAGTTCTTC
CASRPRLAGSPYNEQFF
>TRBV7-9|TRBD2|TRBJ2-3|NA
TGTGCCAGCAGCCCCGGGACTAGCGGGGGGGCGGTTAGCACAGATACGCAGTATTTT
CASSPGTSGGAVSTDTQYF
>TRBV5-1|NA|TRBJ1-1|NA
TGCGCCAGCAGAGGGGTGGGAGGTGCTCTGGGGACTGAAGCTTTCTTT
CASRGVGGALGTEAFF
>TRBV2|TRBD2|TRBJ2-2|once
TGTGCCAGCAGTGGGTCGCCTAGCGGGGGGGCTACCGGGGAGCTGTTTTTT
CASSGSPSGGATGELFF
>TRBV19|NA|TRBJ2-7|NA
TGTGCCAGTAGCCTAACTCCTCGATGGTACGAGCAGTACTTC
CASSLTPRWYEQYF
>TRBV7-8|NA|TRBJ1-2|NA
TGTGCCAGCAGCGCAGTCCCGGGAAGCGGGGATGGCTACACCTTC
CASSAVPGSGDGYTF
>TRBV11-2|NA|TRBJ2-1|NA
TGTGCCAGCAGCTTAGGTTCCCATGAGCAGTTCTTC
CASSLGSHEQFF
>TRBV7-3|TRBD2|TRBJ2-2|NA
TGTGCCAGCAGCTCCCTAGCGGGGGCTAGCACCGGGGAGCTGTTTTTT
CASSSLAGASTGELFF
>TRBV7-8|TRBD1|TRBJ1-1|NA
TGTGCCAGCAGCTTTAGGACAGGGAACACTGAAGCTTTCTTT
CASSFRTGNTEAFF
>TRBV5-1|TRBD1|TRBJ2-1|NA
TGCGCCAGCAGCTTGGCCATCGGGACAGGGGCGGAGAATGAGCAGTTCTTC
CASSLAIGTGAENEQFF
>TRBV6-6|TRBD2|TRBJ2-1|NA
TGTGCCAGCGGACTAGCGCTCAATGAGCAGTTCTTC
CASGLALNEQFF
>TRBV27|TRBD1|TRBJ1-4|NA
TGTGCCAGCAGACTAACAGGGGCAACTAATGAAAAACTGTTTTTT
CASRLTGATNEKLFF
>TRBV5-8|NA|TRBJ2-7|NA
TGTGCCAGCAGCCTAGGGGTAGGGATCTTCAGGGAGCAGTACTTC
CASSLGVGIFREQYF
>TRBV15|NA|TRBJ1-2|NA
TGTGCCACCAGCAGCATGGGGGTAGCTAACTATGGCTACACCTTC
CATSSMGVANYGYTF
>TRBV7-2|TRBD1|TRBJ2-7|NA
TGTGCCAGCAGCTTAGTAGGGACAGGGAGAGAATACCGCCTCCACGAGCAGTACTTC
CASSLVGTGREYRLHEQYF
>TRBV29-1|NA|TRBJ2-7|NA
TGCAGCGTTGCGTTCTCCGACGCCTACGAGCAGTACTTC
CSVAFSDAYEQYF
>TRBV10-1|NA|TRBJ2-2|NA
TGCGCCAGCAGTGATTTTCTGAACACCGGGGAGCTGTTTTTT
CASSDFLNTGELFF
>TRBV13|NA|TRBJ2-3|NA
TGTGCCAGCAGCCCATCCCGGTCAGGGGCGCTTAGGACAGATACGCAGTATTTT
CASSPSRSGALRTDTQYF
>TRBV7-3|NA|TRBJ1-2|NA
TGTGCCAGCAGCTTAACCCCCACCACACTGTTCTATGGCTACACCTTC
CASSLTPTTLFYGYTF
>TRBV7-9|NA|TRBJ2-7|NA
TGTGCCAGCCAGCGGGACAACGCCTACGAGCAGTACTTC
CASQRDNAYEQYF
>TRBV27|NA|TRBJ1-2|NA
TGTGCCAGCAGTCCTCGGGGGAGTAACTATGGCTACACCTTC
CASSPRGSNYGYTF
>TRBV11-2|TRBD1|TRBJ1-2|NA
TGTGCCAGCAGCTTAGGACAGGGAAACTATGGCTACACCTTC
CASSLGQGNYGYTF
>TRBV5-8|NA|TRBJ1-1|NA
TGTGCCAGCAGCCTGGACAAGAACACTGAAGCTTTCTTT
CASSLDKNTEAFF
>TRBV7-9|TRBD2|TRBJ2-7|NA
TGTGCCAGCAGCGGCGGACTAGCGGGGGGCTACGAGCAGTACTTC
CASSGGLAGGYEQYF
>TRBV5-5|NA|TRBJ2-7|once
TGTGCCAGCAGCTTGGTGGACCCGTCCTACGAGCAGTACTTC
CASSLVDPSYEQYF
>TRBV7-2|NA|TRBJ2-1|once
TGTGCCAGCAGCCGTGGGGGGATAAGGCTGAATGAGCAGTTCTTC
CASSRGGIRLNEQFF